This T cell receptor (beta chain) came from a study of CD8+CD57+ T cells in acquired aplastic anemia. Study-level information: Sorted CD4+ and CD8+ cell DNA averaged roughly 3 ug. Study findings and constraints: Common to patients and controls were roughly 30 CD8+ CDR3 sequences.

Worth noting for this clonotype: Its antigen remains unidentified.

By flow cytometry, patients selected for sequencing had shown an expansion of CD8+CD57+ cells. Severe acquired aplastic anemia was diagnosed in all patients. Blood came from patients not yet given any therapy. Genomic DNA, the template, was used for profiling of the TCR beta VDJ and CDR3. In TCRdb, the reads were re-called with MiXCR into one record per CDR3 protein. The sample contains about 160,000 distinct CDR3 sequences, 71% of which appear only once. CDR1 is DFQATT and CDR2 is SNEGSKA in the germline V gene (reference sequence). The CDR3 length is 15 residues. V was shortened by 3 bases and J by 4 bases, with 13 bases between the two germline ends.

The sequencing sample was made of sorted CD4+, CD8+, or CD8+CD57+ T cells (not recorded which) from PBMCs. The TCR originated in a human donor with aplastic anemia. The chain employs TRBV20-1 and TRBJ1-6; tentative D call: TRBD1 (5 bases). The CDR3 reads CSASKGFGYNSPLHF. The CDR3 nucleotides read TGCAGTGCTAGCAAGGGGTTCGGTTATAATTCACCCCTCCACTTT.